The text below deals with one T cell receptor beta chain. The data belong to a study of blood T cell repertoires in COVID-19. Only in-frame clones appear in the TCRdb table, and some are missing; sequencing was by immunoSEQ multiplex PCR. The sample includes 450,000 or so clones, roughly 87% of them seen just once. The sample was PBMCs or T cells enriched from blood (not recorded which). The TCR comes from a man in his late teens or twenties who had recovered from COVID-19.

The CDR3 DNA sequence: TGTGCCAGCAGTCCGACAGTTTATAGCAATCAGCCCCAGCATTTT. Residues: CASSPTVYSNQPQHF. The chain employs TRBV6-2 or TRBV6-3 and TRBJ1-5, with D possibly TRBD1 on 5 matching bases. Germline V gene sequence: CDR1 MNHEY, CDR2 SVGEGT. This CDR3 comprises 15 residues. With 5 bases removed from V and 0 bases from J, the gap between germline ends came to 11 bases.